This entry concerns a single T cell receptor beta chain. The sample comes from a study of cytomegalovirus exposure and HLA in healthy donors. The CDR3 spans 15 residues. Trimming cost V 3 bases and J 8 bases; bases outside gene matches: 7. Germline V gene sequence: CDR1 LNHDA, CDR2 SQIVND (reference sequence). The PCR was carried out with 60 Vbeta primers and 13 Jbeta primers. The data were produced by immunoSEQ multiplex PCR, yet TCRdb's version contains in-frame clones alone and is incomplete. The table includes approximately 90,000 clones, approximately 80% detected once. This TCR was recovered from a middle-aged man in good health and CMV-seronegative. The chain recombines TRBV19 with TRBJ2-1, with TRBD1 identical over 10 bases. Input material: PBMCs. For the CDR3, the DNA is TGTGCCAGTAGTATCTGGACAGGGGGATGGGATGAGCAGTTCTTC. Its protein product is CASSIWTGGWDEQFF.